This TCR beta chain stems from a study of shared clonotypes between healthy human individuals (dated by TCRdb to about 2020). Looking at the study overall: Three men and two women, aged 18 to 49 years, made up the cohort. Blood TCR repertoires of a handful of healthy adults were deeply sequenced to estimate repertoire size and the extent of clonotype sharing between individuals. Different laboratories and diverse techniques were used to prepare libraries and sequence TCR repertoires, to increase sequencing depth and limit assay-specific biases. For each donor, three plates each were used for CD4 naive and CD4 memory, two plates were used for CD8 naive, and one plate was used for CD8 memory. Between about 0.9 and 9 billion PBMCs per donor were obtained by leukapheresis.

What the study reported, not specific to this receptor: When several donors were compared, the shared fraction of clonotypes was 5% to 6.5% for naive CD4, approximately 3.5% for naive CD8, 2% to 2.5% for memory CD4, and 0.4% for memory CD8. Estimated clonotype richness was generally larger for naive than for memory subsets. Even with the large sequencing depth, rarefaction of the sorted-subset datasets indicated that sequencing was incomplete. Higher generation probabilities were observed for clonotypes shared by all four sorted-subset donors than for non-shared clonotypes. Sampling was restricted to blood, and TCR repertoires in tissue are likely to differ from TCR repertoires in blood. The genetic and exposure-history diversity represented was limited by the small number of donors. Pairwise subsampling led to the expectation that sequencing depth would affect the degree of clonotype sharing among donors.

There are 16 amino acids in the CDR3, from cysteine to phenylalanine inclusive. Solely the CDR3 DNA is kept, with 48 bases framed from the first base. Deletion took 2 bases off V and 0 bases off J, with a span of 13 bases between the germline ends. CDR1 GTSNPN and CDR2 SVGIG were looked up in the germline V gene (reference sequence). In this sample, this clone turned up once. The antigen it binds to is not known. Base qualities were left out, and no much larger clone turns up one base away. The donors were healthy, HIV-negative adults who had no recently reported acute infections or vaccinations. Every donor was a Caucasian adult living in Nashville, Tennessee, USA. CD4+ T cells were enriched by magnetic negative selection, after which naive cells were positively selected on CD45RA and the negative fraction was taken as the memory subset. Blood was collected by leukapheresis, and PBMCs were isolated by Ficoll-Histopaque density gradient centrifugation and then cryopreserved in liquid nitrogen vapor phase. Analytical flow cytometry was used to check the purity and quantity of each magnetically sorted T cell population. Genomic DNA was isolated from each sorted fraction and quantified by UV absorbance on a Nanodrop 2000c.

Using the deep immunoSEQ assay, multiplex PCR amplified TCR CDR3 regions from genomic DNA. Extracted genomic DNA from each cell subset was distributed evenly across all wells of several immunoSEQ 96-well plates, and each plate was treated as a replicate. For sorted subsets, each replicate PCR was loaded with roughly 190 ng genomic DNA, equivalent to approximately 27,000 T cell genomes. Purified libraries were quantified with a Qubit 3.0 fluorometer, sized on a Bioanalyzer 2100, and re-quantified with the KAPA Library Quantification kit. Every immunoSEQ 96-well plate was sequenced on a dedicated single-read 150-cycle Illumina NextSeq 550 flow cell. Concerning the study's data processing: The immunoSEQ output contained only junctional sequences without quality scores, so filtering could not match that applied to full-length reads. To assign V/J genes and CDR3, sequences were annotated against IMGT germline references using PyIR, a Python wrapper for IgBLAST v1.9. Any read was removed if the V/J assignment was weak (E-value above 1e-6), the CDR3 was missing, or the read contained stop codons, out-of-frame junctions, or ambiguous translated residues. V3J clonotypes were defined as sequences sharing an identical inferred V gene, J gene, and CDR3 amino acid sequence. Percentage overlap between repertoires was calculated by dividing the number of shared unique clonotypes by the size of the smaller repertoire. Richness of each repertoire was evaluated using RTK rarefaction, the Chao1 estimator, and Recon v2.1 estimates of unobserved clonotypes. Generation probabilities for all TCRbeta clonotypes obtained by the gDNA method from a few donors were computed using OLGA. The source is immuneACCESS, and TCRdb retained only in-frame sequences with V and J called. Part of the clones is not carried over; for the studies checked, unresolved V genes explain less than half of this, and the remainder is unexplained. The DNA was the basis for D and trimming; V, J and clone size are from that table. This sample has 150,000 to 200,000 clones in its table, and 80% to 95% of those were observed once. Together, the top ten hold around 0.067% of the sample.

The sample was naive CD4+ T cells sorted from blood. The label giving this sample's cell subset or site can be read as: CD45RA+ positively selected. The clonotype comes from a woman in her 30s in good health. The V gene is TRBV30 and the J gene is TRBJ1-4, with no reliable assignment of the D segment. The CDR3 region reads CAWSIGRTATNEKLFF. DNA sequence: TGTGCCTGGAGTATAGGACGGACCGCAACTAATGAAAAACTGTTTTTT.